The 32 T cell receptor beta chains listed next were all sequenced from one sample in a study of vaccination effects on CD4 cells after COVID-19. Their antigens remain unidentified. Profiled with immunoSEQ multiplex PCR; TCRdb holds only in-frame clones, not every one. The sample gives tens of thousands of clones, about 86% of which show up once; 0.95% to 1.5% is in the top ten. Expansion with viral peptide pools was applied to antigen-specific CD4+ T cells by the ViraFEST assay prior to sequencing. Isolating CD4+ T cells followed ten to eleven days of culture. All participants had two doses of either the BNT162b2 or mRNA-1273 vaccine. The source material was CD4+ T cells from PBMCs cultured with HCoV-229E spike peptides, sampled after COVID-19 vaccination. The receptors stem from a human donor who received a COVID-19 vaccine.

The rearrangement joins TRBV21-1 to TRBJ1-2. TRBV21-1 has pseudogene status. This CDR3 has 18 residues. Here the CDR3 reads CASSKAIPRGNGNYGYTF. The CDR3 DNA is TGTGCCAGCAGCAAAGCCATTCCGAGGGGAAATGGTAACTATGGCTACACCTTC.

This clone was found once. The J gene is TRBJ2-7, the V gene TRBV18, with D uncertain. Germline-derived CDR1 and CDR2 are KGHSH and LQKENI. The CDR3 length is 13 residues. V lost 3 bases and J lost 0, with 6 bases in between. The CDR3 loop reads CASSPDISYEQYV. CDR3 nucleotides: TGTGCCAGCTCACCCGATATCTCCTACGAGCAGTACGTC.

The rearrangement joins TRBV9 to TRBJ1-5; D remains ambiguous. CDR3 size: 15 residues. Looked up from germline, CDR1 is SGDLS and CDR2 is YYNGEE. The V and J ends lost 0 bases and 0 bases respectively, with 7 bases between them. The CDR3 DNA is TGTGCCAGCAGCGTAGCAGGTGATAGCAATCAGCCCCAGCATTTT. This gives the protein CASSVAGDSNQPQHF.

This chain joins TRBV28 and TRBJ2-2; D is ambiguous. Germline V CDR1 and CDR2: MDHEN, SYDVKM. Deletions cut 10 bases from V and 3 bases from J, with 12 bases between. This CDR3 contains 13 residues. CDR3 nucleotides: TGTGCCATCGCAGCACGGCACACCGGGGAGCTGTTTTTT. It is translated as CAIAARHTGELFF.

Regarding this clone: Because the CDR3's place on the DNA is in doubt, the DNA is left out and the CDR3 is given as listed by TCRdb. This sequence joins TRBV7-9 and TRBJ2-7; the table's D call TRBD2 went unverified against the DNA. Germline V gene lookup returns CDR1 SEHNR and CDR2 FQNEAQ (reference sequence). The CDR3 spans 14 residues, counting both ends. CDR3: CASSFGPGSYEQYV.

The V gene is TRBV5-1, the J gene TRBJ1-6, with D unresolved. The CDR3 has 13 residues. Germline V gene lookup returns CDR1 SGHRS and CDR2 YFSETQ. The V gene lost 0 bases and the J gene lost 9 bases, with 7 bases spanning the gap. The CDR3 loop is CASSLESASPLHF. Written as DNA, the CDR3 is TGCGCCAGCAGCTTGGAATCCGCTTCACCCCTCCACTTT.

The V gene is TRBV18, the J gene TRBJ2-7, with D tentatively TRBD1 (5 bases). CDR3 size: 15 residues. Germline lookup yields CDR1 KGHSH and CDR2 LQKENI. Deletions cut 3 bases from V and 3 bases from J, with 15 bases between. CDR3 loop: CASSPPGRAYYEQYV. CDR3 DNA: TGTGCCAGCTCACCTCCGGGCAGGGCCTACTACGAGCAGTACGTC.

The chain has TRBV27 and TRBJ2-2, with 13 bases aligning to TRBD2. The CDR3 has 17 residues. Germline CDR1 and CDR2: MNHEY and SMNVEV (reference sequence). V shed 5 bases, J shed 5 bases, and the junction held 8 bases outside the gene matches. This CDR3 reads CASSLQLAGGLTGELFF. The CDR3 DNA sequence: TGTGCCAGCAGTCTGCAACTAGCGGGGGGGCTGACCGGGGAGCTGTTTTTT.

This sequence joins TRBV4-3 and TRBJ2-3, with D possibly TRBD1 on 6 matching bases. The CDR3 extends over 14 amino acids. Deletions cut 9 bases from V and 4 bases from J, with 17 bases between. The V gene's germline CDR1 is LGHNA and CDR2 YSLEER. The CDR3 is CASKNRDGPDTQYF. The CDR3 region has the DNA TGCGCCAGTAAAAACAGGGACGGACCAGATACGCAGTATTTT.

The J gene is TRBJ2-1, the V gene TRBV7-2; D may be TRBD1 (5 bases). V lost 5 bases, J lost 10 bases, and 21 bases lay in between. This CDR3 region has 15 residues. The germline V gene has CDR1 SGHTA and CDR2 FQGNSA. The CDR3 here is CASSPGSASMREQFF. CDR3 bases: TGTGCCAGCAGCCCAGGGTCGGCTTCGATGAGAGAGCAGTTCTTC.

V gene TRBV15 combines with J gene TRBJ2-4, with 10 bases matching TRBD2. The CDR3 spans 15 residues. Germline trimming cut 2 bases from V and 9 bases from J; bases unmatched to any gene: 7. CDR1 is LNHNV, CDR2 YYDKDF, per germline (reference sequence). This CDR3 reads CATSRPLAGAAIQYF. CDR3 DNA: TGTGCCACCAGCAGACCTCTAGCGGGGGCGGCCATTCAGTACTTC.

The chain has TRBV5-1 and TRBJ1-1; a possible D gene is TRBD1 (5 bases). Deletions cut 0 bases from V and 1 base from J, with 10 bases between. CDR3 size: 15 residues. From germline, CDR1 is SGHRS and CDR2 YFSETQ. The CDR3 spells CASSLEGPWNTEAFF. In nucleotides, the CDR3 is TGCGCCAGCAGCTTGGAGGGACCGTGGAACACTGAAGCTTTCTTT. Based on the CDR3 plus reference TRBV5-1 and TRBJ1-1, the full variable domain is KAGVTQTPRYLIKTRGQQVTLSCSPISGHRSVSWYQQTPGQGLQFLFEYFSETQRNKGNFPGRFSGRQFSNSRSEMNVSTLELGDSALYLCASSLEGPWNTEAFFGQGTRLTVV.

A single count supports this clone. The genes are TRBV28 and TRBJ1-2; TRBD1 matches at 11 bases. Unmatched junction bases numbered 16, after V lost 5 bases and J lost 5 bases. Germline V gene lookup returns CDR1 MDHEN and CDR2 SYDVKM. The length of the CDR3 is 18 residues. In nucleotides, the CDR3 is TGTGCCAGCAGTCCCACCGGGACAGGGGGTTTCCTTCGGTATGGCTACACCTTC. This gives the protein CASSPTGTGGFLRYGYTF.

This rearrangement joins TRBV2 to TRBJ1-1; maybe TRBD1 (5 bases). V lost 0 bases to trimming and J lost 1 base, with 21 bases between them. The CDR3 is made up of 19 amino acids. Germline V gives CDR1 SNHLY, CDR2 FYNNEI. CDR3 region: CASSEALRFGGLGNTEAFF. The CDR3 DNA follows: TGTGCCAGCAGTGAAGCGCTAAGGTTCGGGGGATTAGGGAACACTGAAGCTTTCTTT.

This chain joins TRBV6-6 and TRBJ2-1, with D possibly TRBD1 on 6 matching bases. V gave up 5 bases and J gave up 2 bases, with 10 bases separating them. The CDR3 is 14 residues long. Germline CDR1 is MNHNY and CDR2 is SVGAGI (reference sequence). In DNA form, the CDR3 reads TGTGCCAGCAGTCCACAGGGACCCTACAATGAGCAGTTCTTC. Protein sequence: CASSPQGPYNEQFF.

This clone was recorded only once. The rearrangement uses TRBV2 and TRBJ2-5, with a tentative D call TRBD1 (5 bases). Germline CDR1 SNHLY, CDR2 FYNNEI. This CDR3 spans 17 amino acids. Trimming cost V 10 bases and J 0 bases, with 24 bases left between them. The DNA of the CDR3 is TGTGCCACCTCAGGGTCCCGAATATTAAAGTACCAAGAGACCCAGTACTTC. Translating gives CATSGSRILKYQETQYF.

The chain links TRBV3-1 (or the pseudogene TRBV3-2) to TRBJ2-5; tentatively, D is TRBD2 (5 bases). The CDR3 loop spans 15 amino acids. Trimming left V 4 bases short and J 5 bases short, with 17 bases between. Germline CDR1 and CDR2: LGHDT and YNNKEL (reference sequence). Written as DNA, the CDR3 is TGTGCCAGCAGCCGAGCGGTAGGCCCTACGGAGACCCAGTACTTC. Protein product: CASSRAVGPTETQYF.

The genes are TRBV24-1 and TRBJ2-3, with 12 bases identical to TRBD1. This CDR3 has 16 amino acids. Germline lookup yields CDR1 KGHDR and CDR2 SFDVKD. V was clipped by 3 bases and J by 11 bases; unmatched bases: 11. The CDR3 DNA reads TGTGCCACCAGTGATGCGGGTGGGACAGGGGGCGCGGAGCAGTATTTT. Amino acid sequence: CATSDAGGTGGAEQYF.

The gene calls are TRBV6-4 and TRBJ1-4; D not resolved. This CDR3 has 11 residues. Trimming stripped 3 bases from V and 7 bases from J, with 3 bases between. Germline V gene lookup returns CDR1 MRHNA and CDR2 SNTAGT. The CDR3 bases are TGTGCCAGCAGTGATGTTGAAAAACTGTTTTTT. As protein: CASSDVEKLFF.

The chain joins TRBV7-9 to TRBJ2-2; no clear D. CDR3 length: 16 amino acids. With 4 bases removed from V and 0 bases from J, the gap between germline ends came to 12 bases. From germline, CDR1 is SEHNR and CDR2 FQNEAQ (reference sequence). The CDR3 spells CASSSAWVTNTGELFF. CDR3 nucleotide sequence: TGTGCCAGCAGCTCGGCGTGGGTCACGAACACCGGGGAGCTGTTTTTT.

J is TRBJ2-3 and V is TRBV9, with 7 bases that match TRBD2. This CDR3 spans 15 amino acids. With 4 bases clipped from V and 2 bases from J, the junction kept 7 bases outside the gene matches. Germline V gene sequence: CDR1 SGDLS, CDR2 YYNGEE. The CDR3 here is CASSSSGAYTDTQYF. In DNA form, the CDR3 reads TGTGCCAGCAGCTCCAGCGGGGCGTACACAGATACGCAGTATTTT. Full variable domain (rest looked up from reference TRBV9 and TRBJ2-3): DSGVTQTPKHLITATGQRVTLRCSPRSGDLSVYWYQQSLDQGLQFLIQYYNGEERAKGNILERFSAQQFPDLHSELNLSSLELGDSALYFCASSSSGAYTDTQYFGPGTRLTVL.

V gene TRBV18 combines with J gene TRBJ2-5; TRBD1 aligns across 8 bases. Germline V gene sequence: CDR1 KGHSH, CDR2 LQKENI. J lost 2 bases, V lost 1 base, and 0 bases had no gene match. CDR3 size: 14 residues. CDR3 sequence reads: CASSPRQGQETQYF. CDR3 DNA sequence: TGTGCCAGCTCACCACGACAGGGGCAAGAGACCCAGTACTTC.

The V call is TRBV28, the J call TRBJ1-5; possible D gene TRBD1, 5 bases. Trimming removed 6 bases at V and 1 base at J, with 7 bases between. Germline V gives CDR1 MDHEN, CDR2 SYDVKM. The CDR3 loop spans 13 amino acids. The CDR3 DNA reads TGTGCCAGCAGCAGGGACAGCAATCAGCCCCAGCATTTT. Translated, it gives CASSRDSNQPQHF.

The rearrangement joins TRBV7-3 to TRBJ2-2; possible D gene TRBD1, 6 bases. CDR3 length: 14 amino acids. Germline values: CDR1 SGHTA, CDR2 FQGTGA. Trimming removed 4 bases at V and 3 bases at J, with 9 bases between. The CDR3, as DNA: TGTGCCAGCAGCTCACAGGGTTACACCGGGGAGCTGTTTTTT. Residues: CASSSQGYTGELFF.

This clone has a single count. The chain carries TRBV6-6 and TRBJ1-3, with no clear D. The germline CDR1 and CDR2 sequences are MNHNY and SVGAGI (reference sequence). This CDR3 contains 13 residues. V shed 5 bases and J shed 8 bases, with 13 bases lying between them. The CDR3 sequence is CASSPLEGYTIYF. The CDR3 DNA reads as TGTGCCAGCAGTCCCCTGGAGGGATACACCATATATTTT.

This clone was seen just once. V usage is TRBV18 and J usage is TRBJ2-7, with D unclear. Germline CDR1 is KGHSH and CDR2 is LQKENI. Trimming stripped 0 bases from V and 7 bases from J, with 10 bases between. The length of the CDR3 is 13 residues. The CDR3 DNA reads as TGTGCCAGCTCACCACCATTAGGGCGGGAGCAGTACGTC. Translating it yields CASSPPLGREQYV.

The chain employs TRBV18 and TRBJ2-2; 7 nucleotides match TRBD1. CDR1 and CDR2 (germline): KGHSH, LQKENI. V trimming: 3 bases; J trimming: 6 bases; junction bases outside the gene matches: 4. The CDR3 runs 14 residues. The CDR3, as DNA: TGTGCCAGCTCACCGGACAGGTCGTCCGGGGAGCTGTTTTTT. It specifies CASSPDRSSGELFF.

The V gene is TRBV6-5, the J gene TRBJ1-3, with D tentatively TRBD1 (5 bases). V was cut by 9 bases and J by 7 bases, with 16 bases left in between. Per germline, CDR1 MNHEY and CDR2 SVGAGI. The CDR3 totals 13 residues. This CDR3 is CASTGQVMNTIYF. The CDR3 coding sequence is TGTGCCAGTACGGGGCAAGTGATGAACACCATATATTTT.

The chain carries TRBV11-1 and TRBJ2-4; TRBD1 agrees at 9 bases. The germline CDR1 and CDR2 sequences are SGHAT and FQDESV (reference sequence). Germline trimming cut 1 base from V and 8 bases from J; bases unmatched to any gene: 3. The CDR3 sequence is 14 residues long. The CDR3 protein is CASSLETGGDIQYF. The CDR3 nucleotides are TGTGCCAGCAGCTTAGAGACAGGGGGTGACATTCAGTACTTC.

The V gene is TRBV12-5, the J gene TRBJ2-5; perhaps TRBD1 as D (5 bases). The germline V gene has CDR1 LGHNT and CDR2 FRNRAP. The ends were cut back, 6 bases at V and 3 bases at J, with 17 bases in the middle. The CDR3 loop spans 15 amino acids. The CDR3 DNA follows: TGTGCTAGTGGGGAACACGGACAACTCAAAGAGACCCAGTACTTC. Translating gives CASGEHGQLKETQYF.

The gene calls are TRBV6-5 and TRBJ1-3, with 7 bases lining up with TRBD1. The trim removed 5 bases at V and 0 bases at J, leaving 4 bases unmatched. This CDR3 spans 15 amino acids. The V gene's germline CDR1 is MNHEY and CDR2 SVGAGI. CDR3 bases: TGTGCCAGCAGTCGGGACAGCTACTCTGGAAACACCATATATTTT. It codes for CASSRDSYSGNTIYF.

The chain carries TRBV5-1 and TRBJ1-1; no definite D call. Between the trimmed V and J ends, which lost 3 bases and 0 bases, there was a span of 9 bases. The CDR3 has 14 residues. Germline V gene data show CDR1 as SGHRS and CDR2 as YFSETQ. The CDR3 DNA reads as TGCGCCAGCAGCTGGAGTGGGGTGAACACTGAAGCTTTCTTT. This codes for CASSWSGVNTEAFF.